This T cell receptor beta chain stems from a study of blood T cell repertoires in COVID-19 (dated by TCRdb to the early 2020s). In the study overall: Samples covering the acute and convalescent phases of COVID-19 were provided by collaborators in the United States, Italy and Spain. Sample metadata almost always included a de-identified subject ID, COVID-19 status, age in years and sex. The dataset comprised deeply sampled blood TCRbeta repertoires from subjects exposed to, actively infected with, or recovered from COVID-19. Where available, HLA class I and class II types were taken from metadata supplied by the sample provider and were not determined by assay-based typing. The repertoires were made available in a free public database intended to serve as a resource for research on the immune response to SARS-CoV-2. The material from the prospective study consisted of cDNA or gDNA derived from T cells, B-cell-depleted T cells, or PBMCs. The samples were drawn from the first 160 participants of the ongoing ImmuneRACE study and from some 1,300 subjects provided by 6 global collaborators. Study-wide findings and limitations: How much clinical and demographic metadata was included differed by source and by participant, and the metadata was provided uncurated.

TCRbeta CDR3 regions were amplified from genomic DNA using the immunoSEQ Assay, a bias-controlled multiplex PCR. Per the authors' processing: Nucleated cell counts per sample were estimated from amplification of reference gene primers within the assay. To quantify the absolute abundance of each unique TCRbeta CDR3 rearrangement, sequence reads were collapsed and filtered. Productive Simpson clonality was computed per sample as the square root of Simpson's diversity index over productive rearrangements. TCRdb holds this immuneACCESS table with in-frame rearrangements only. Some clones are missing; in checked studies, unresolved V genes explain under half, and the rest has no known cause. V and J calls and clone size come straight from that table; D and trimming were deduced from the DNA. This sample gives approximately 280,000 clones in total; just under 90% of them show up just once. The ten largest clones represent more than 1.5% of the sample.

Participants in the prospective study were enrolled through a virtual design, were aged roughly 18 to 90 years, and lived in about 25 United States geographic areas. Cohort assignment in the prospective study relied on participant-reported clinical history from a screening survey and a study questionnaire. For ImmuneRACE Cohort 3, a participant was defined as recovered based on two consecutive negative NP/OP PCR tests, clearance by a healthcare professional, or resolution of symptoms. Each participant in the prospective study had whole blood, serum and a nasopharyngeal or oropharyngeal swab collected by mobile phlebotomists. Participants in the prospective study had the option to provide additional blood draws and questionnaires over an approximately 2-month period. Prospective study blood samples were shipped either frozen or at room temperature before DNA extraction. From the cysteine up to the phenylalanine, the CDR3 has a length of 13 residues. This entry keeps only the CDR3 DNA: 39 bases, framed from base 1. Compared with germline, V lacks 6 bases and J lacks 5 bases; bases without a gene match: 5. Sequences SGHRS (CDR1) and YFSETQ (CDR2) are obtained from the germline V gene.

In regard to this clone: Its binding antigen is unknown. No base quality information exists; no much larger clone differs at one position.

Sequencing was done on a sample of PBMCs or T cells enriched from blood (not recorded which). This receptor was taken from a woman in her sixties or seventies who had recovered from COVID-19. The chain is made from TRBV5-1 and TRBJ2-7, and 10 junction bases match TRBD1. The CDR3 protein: CASTSDRGNEQYF. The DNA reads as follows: TGCGCCAGCACCTCGGACAGGGGGAACGAGCAGTACTTC.